This entry features one T cell receptor (beta chain) sequence. This specimen comes from a study of yellow fever vaccine responses in identical twins. One entry per CDR3 protein, called by TCRdb with MiXCR from the RT-PCR reads. Seen here are 9,800 or so distinct CDR3 sequences, around 80% observed once, and the top ten hold 2.1%. The V end was cut by 7 bases, the J end by 0 bases, with 12 bases between. The CDR3 extends over 14 amino acids. Germline loops: CDR1 MNHNS, CDR2 SASEGT. The sample was T cells from blood (PBMCs), unsorted or a sorted subset (not recorded which), taken before or after yellow fever vaccination (not recorded which). The V and J genes are TRBV6-1 and TRBJ1-2; D not certain. The TCR was taken from a woman aged 18-29 years who received the yellow fever vaccine. DNA for the CDR3: TGTGCCAGCAAGGCCGGATCAGCTAACTATGGCTACACCTTC. Its protein is CASKAGSANYGYTF.